This entry lists 20 T cell receptor beta chains sequenced from one sample in a study of blood T cells in healthy people across ages. Through a sample-barcoded 5' primer and a J-beta primer mix, a second PCR was run for roughly 7 to 11 cycles. TCRdb processed the 5' RACE reads anew with MiXCR; each CDR3 protein has one entry. This table holds approximately 1,100,000 distinct CDR3 sequences, 40% to 55% found once. Sequenced: blood. These receptors were collected from a woman aged 55-70 years in good health.

The chain uses TRBV19 and TRBJ1-1; the match to TRBD1 covers 11 bases. The V segment lost 8 bases and the J segment 5 bases; nucleotides outside the gene matches: 7. CDR3 size: 14 residues. Germline V gene lookup returns CDR1 LNHDA and CDR2 SQIVND (reference sequence). The CDR3 protein is CASRPGTGGTEAFF. The CDR3, as DNA: TGTGCCAGTCGTCCCGGGACAGGGGGGACTGAAGCTTTCTTT.

The rearrangement uses TRBV27 and TRBJ2-3; tentatively, D is TRBD1 or TRBD2 (6 bases each). Per the germline V gene, CDR1 is MNHEY and CDR2 is SMNVEV (reference sequence). Trimming removed 7 bases at V and 0 bases at J, with 26 bases between. The CDR3 has 19 residues. The CDR3 here is CASKTYWGALSLSTDTQYF. In DNA, the CDR3 is TGTGCCAGCAAAACATACTGGGGGGCCCTTAGTCTGAGCACAGATACGCAGTATTTT.

This clonotype has just a few counts. CDR3: CASSKAKNIQYF. CDR3 coding DNA: TGTGCCAGCTCAAAAGCCAAAAACATTCAGTACTTC. This chain links TRBV18 with TRBJ2-4, with D uncertain. From germline, CDR1 is KGHSH and CDR2 LQKENI. The CDR3 contains 12 residues. Trimming cost V 5 bases and J 0 bases, with 2 bases left between them.

This chain links TRBV7-3 with TRBJ2-5, with TRBD2 identical over 10 bases. V lost 5 bases and J lost 7; bases outside the gene matches: 7. The V gene's germline CDR1 is SGHTA and CDR2 FQGTGA. This CDR3 has 14 amino acids. The DNA of the CDR3 is TGTGCCAGCAGCCCGACTAGCGGGCCGGGGACCCAGTACTTC. This codes for CASSPTSGPGTQYF.

The genes are TRBV12-3 or TRBV12-4 and TRBJ2-4; 10 positions agree with TRBD2. The closer fit of TRBJ2-7 to the DNA end suggests the J call may be wrong. The CDR3 is 15 amino acids. CDR3 sequence (DNA): TGTGCCAGCAGTTTTGGACTAGCGGTTTCCTACGAGCAGTACTTC. Translation gives CASSFGLAVSYEQYF.

The chain combines TRBV5-6 with TRBJ1-2, with D possibly being TRBD1 (5 bases). Trimming took off 4 bases at V and 3 bases at J, with 13 bases between the two ends. Germline V gene sequence: CDR1 SGHDT, CDR2 YYEEEE. The CDR3 is made up of 14 amino acids. In DNA, the CDR3 is TGTGCCAGCAGCCGGGTTGGGGGTGACTATGGCTACACCTTC. It specifies CASSRVGGDYGYTF.

This clonotype came up a few times. This chain joins TRBV20-1 and TRBJ2-3; TRBD2 matches at 12 bases. The CDR3 is 15 residues long. Germline values: CDR1 DFQATT, CDR2 SNEGSKA (reference sequence). Trimming at V came to 3 bases and at J to 6 bases, leaving 7 bases not matched to a gene. CDR3 region: CSASLAGGFGDTQYF. The CDR3 nucleotides read TGCAGTGCTAGCCTAGCGGGAGGGTTTGGTGATACGCAGTATTTT.

The chain couples TRBV14 to TRBJ2-1, with 7 bases that match TRBD2. The CDR3 has 17 residues. Trimming cost V 1 base and J 4 bases; bases outside gene matches: 10. Germline values: CDR1 SGHDN, CDR2 FVKESK. This CDR3 is CASSQVRLAVKYNEQFF. CDR3 DNA sequence: TGTGCCAGCAGCCAAGTACGGCTAGCGGTAAAGTACAATGAGCAGTTCTTC.

About this clonotype: A clone one base away is much larger, so this may be a read error. The chain is built from TRBV25-1 and TRBJ2-7, with D unresolved. The V end was cut by 3 bases, the J end by 3 bases, with 12 bases between. Germline loops: CDR1 MGHDK, CDR2 SYGVNS. This CDR3 comprises 14 residues. The CDR3 nucleotides are TGTGCCAGCAGTGACGTTGGCGTGATCTACGAGCAGTACTTC. Its protein is CASSDVGVIYEQYF.

This clonotype was seen a handful of times. The chain combines TRBV10-1 with TRBJ1-1; D not resolved. CDR3 length: 14 amino acids. V dropped 4 bases and J dropped 6 bases, with 15 bases sitting between them. Germline V lookup: CDR1 WNHNN, CDR2 SYGVQD (reference sequence). The CDR3 DNA reads as TGCGCCAGCAGTGCCCTAGGTCGATCTGCTGAAGCTTTCTTT. Translated, it gives CASSALGRSAEAFF.

The chain carries TRBV2 and TRBJ1-6; D is possibly TRBD1 (6 bases). Germline CDR1 SNHLY, CDR2 FYNNEI. The CDR3 consists of 16 residues. V dropped 2 bases and J dropped 7 bases, with 15 bases sitting between them. The CDR3 DNA reads as TGTGCCAGCAGTGAAACAGTTGGGCAGGGGAATTCACCCCTCCACTTT. As protein: CASSETVGQGNSPLHF. The whole variable domain, filled in from reference TRBV2 and TRBJ1-6, reads EPEVTQTPSHQVTQMGQEVILRCVPISNHLYFYWYRQILGQKVEFLVSFYNNEISEKSEIFDDQFSVERPDGSNFTLKIRSTKLEDSAMYFCASSETVGQGNSPLHFGNGTRLTVT.

This clonotype was counted a few times. CDR3 bases: TGTGCCAGCAGCGCGCGTTGGCAAGTCAGACACACAGATACGCAGTATTTT. It yields the protein CASSARWQVRHTDTQYF. The chain uses TRBV7-8 and TRBJ2-3; D gene ambiguous. This CDR3 has 17 residues. Germline CDR1 and CDR2: SGHVS and FQNEAQ. Trimming pared 5 bases from V and 2 bases from J, leaving 20 bases between. Supplemented by reference TRBV7-8 and TRBJ2-3, the full variable domain reads GAGVSQSPRYKVAKRGQDVALRCDPISGHVSLFWYQQALGQGPEFLTYFQNEAQLDKSGLPSDRFFAERPEGSVSTLKIQRTQQEDSAVYLCASSARWQVRHTDTQYFGPGTRLTVL.

The DNA for the CDR3 is TGTGCCAACAGGGAGTTGAGCGGGAGTAACAATGAGCAGTACTTC. Translated, it gives CANRELSGSNNEQYF. The chain couples TRBV2 to TRBJ2-5; 8 positions agree with TRBD2. Germline V lookup: CDR1 SNHLY, CDR2 FYNNEI. This CDR3 comprises 15 residues. The V segment lost 10 bases and the J segment 11 bases; nucleotides outside the gene matches: 21.

This clonotype was seen a handful of times. V gene TRBV10-3 combines with J gene TRBJ1-2; D is unresolved. The length of the CDR3 is 13 residues. Germline V gene lookup returns CDR1 ENHRY and CDR2 SYGVKD. Trimming took 6 bases from V and 5 from J, leaving 13 bases between them. The CDR3 DNA is TGTGCCATCAGACCTACCGACGGTTATGGCTACACCTTC. It yields the protein CAIRPTDGYGYTF.

The chain has TRBV2 and TRBJ2-4; 9 bases match TRBD2. Germline V lookup: CDR1 SNHLY, CDR2 FYNNEI. The V and J ends lost 7 bases and 4 bases, in that order; junction bases with no gene match: 2. This CDR3 region has 13 residues. The chain's CDR3 is CASMTSGKNIQYF. The CDR3 nucleotides are TGTGCCAGCATGACTAGCGGTAAAAACATTCAGTACTTC.

V is TRBV11-2 and J is TRBJ2-3; 9 positions match TRBD2. This CDR3 spans 12 amino acids. Germline-derived CDR1 and CDR2 are SGHAT and FQNNGV. This CDR3 is CWAREGADTQYF. The CDR3, as DNA: TGTTGGGCGCGGGAGGGCGCAGATACGCAGTATTTT.

Remarks on this clonotype: One junction end does not reproduce the germline sequence, and a read error may be involved. The chain has TRBV13 and TRBJ2-3; tentative D call: TRBD2 (5 bases). CDR1 is PRHDT, CDR2 FYEKMQ, per germline (reference sequence). There are 14 residues in the CDR3. The CDR3 DNA is TGTACCAGCAGCGACGACGGGAAGGCAGATACGCAGTATTTT. Amino acids: CTSSDDGKADTQYF.

This chain uses TRBV16 with TRBJ1-5; TRBD1 agrees at 8 bases. CDR1 and CDR2 (germline): KGHSY, FQNENV. After removal of 3 bases from V and 1 base from J, the junction contained 8 bases not matched to a gene. The CDR3 length is 17 residues. The CDR3 sequence is CASSHKPRTGSNQPQHF. CDR3 sequence (DNA): TGTGCCAGCAGCCATAAGCCCCGGACAGGGAGCAATCAGCCCCAGCATTTT.

This rearrangement joins TRBV20-1 to TRBJ1-2; no reliable D call. The CDR3 sequence is 12 residues long. The ends were cut back, 6 bases at V and 5 bases at J, with 13 bases in the middle. Germline values: CDR1 DFQATT, CDR2 SNEGSKA (reference sequence). The CDR3 sequence: CSAPGSGYGYTF. The CDR3, as DNA: TGCAGTGCCCCCGGCTCGGGGTATGGCTACACCTTC.

Of note for this clonotype: A much larger clone lies one base from this, so it may be a read error. The V gene is TRBV7-2, the J gene TRBJ2-3; no clear D. Germline V lookup: CDR1 SGHTA, CDR2 FQGNSA. This CDR3 region has 11 residues. The CDR3 sequence: CASSSEDTLYF. CDR3 sequence (DNA): TGTGCCAGCAGCTCCGAAGATACGCTGTATTTT.